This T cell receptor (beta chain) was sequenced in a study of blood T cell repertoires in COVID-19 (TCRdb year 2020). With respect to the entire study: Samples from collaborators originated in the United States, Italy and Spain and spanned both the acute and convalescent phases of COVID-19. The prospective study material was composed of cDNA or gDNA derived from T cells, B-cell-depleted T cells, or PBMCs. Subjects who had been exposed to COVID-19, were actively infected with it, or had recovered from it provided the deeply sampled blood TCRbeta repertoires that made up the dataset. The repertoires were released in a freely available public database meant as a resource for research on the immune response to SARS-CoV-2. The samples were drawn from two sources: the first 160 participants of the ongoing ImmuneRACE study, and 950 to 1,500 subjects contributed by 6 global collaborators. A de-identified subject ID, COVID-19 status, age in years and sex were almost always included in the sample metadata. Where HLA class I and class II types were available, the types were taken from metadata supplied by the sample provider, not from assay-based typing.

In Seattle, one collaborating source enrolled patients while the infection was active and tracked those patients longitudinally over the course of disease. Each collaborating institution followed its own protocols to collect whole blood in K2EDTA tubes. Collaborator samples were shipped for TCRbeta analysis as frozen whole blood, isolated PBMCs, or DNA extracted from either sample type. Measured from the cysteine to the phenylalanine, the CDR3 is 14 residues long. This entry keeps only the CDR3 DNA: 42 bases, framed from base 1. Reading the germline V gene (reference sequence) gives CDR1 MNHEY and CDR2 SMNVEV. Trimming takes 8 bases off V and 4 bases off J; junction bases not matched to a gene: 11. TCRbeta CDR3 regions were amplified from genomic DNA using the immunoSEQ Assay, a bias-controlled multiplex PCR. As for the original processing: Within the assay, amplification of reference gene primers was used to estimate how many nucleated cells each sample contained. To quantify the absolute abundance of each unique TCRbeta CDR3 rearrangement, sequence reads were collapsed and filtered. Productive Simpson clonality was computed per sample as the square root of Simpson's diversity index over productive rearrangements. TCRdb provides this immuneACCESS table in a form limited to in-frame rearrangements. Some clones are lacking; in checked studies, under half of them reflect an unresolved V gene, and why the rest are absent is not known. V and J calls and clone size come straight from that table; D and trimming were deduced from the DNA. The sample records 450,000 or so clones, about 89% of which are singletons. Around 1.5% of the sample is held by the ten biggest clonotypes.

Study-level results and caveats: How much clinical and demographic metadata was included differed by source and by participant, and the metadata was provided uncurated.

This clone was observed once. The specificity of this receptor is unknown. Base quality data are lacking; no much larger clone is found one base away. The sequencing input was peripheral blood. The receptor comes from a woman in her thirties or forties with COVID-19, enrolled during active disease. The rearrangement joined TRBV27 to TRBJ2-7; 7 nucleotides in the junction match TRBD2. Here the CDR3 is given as CASWGEGDPYEQYF. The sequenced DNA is TGTGCCAGCTGGGGGGAGGGAGACCCGTACGAGCAGTACTTC.